A selection of T cell receptor beta chains follows, all from one sample in a study of cytomegalovirus exposure and HLA in healthy donors. Data came from immunoSEQ multiplex PCR; TCRdb stores just in-frame clones and leaves some out. The sample carries roughly 130,000 clones, around 65% recorded once. Material for sequencing was PBMCs. These receptors were collected from a man aged 18 to 29 in good health and CMV-seronegative. Both conserved end residues are part of each CDR3. Fields, in order: CDR3 protein, CDR3 DNA, clone size, J gene, D gene, V gene. D genes are given only for firm matches. Not all rows give a size; the values are once, few, many and, for expanded clones, a class.

CDR3: CAWSFSGGVDTQYF
DNA: TGTGCCTGGAGTTTCAGCGGGGGGGTAGATACGCAGTATTTT
size: few
J: TRBJ2-3
D: TRBD2
V: TRBV30

CDR3: CASSLVVLSGRETQYF
DNA: TGTGCCAGCAGCTTAGTTGTCTTGAGCGGGAGAGAGACCCAGTACTTC
size: NA
J: TRBJ2-5
D: TRBD2
V: TRBV7-6

CDR3: CASSSAGGYNEQFF
DNA: TGCGCCAGCAGCTCGGCGGGCGGGTACAATGAGCAGTTCTTC
size: NA
J: TRBJ2-1
D: NA
V: TRBV5-1

CDR3: CAISDSANTEAFF
DNA: TGTGCCATCAGTGACAGCGCGAACACTGAAGCTTTCTTT
size: few
J: TRBJ1-1
D: NA
V: TRBV10-3

CDR3: CASRAGRETQYF
DNA: TGTGCCAGCAGAGCAGGGAGGGAGACCCAGTACTTC
size: few
J: TRBJ2-5
D: NA
V: TRBV14

CDR3: CASSVVGEDRFRNQPQHF
DNA: TGTGCCAGCAGCGTAGTGGGAGAGGACAGGTTCCGCAATCAGCCCCAGCATTTT
size: NA
J: TRBJ1-5
D: TRBD1
V: TRBV9

CDR3: CASKTGTGVIGELFF
DNA: TGTGCCAGCAAAACCGGGACAGGGGTGATCGGGGAGCTGTTTTTT
size: NA
J: TRBJ2-2
D: TRBD1
V: TRBV7-9

CDR3: CASSITRGANYGYTF
DNA: TGTGCCAGTAGTATAACCAGGGGGGCTAACTATGGCTACACCTTC
size: NA
J: TRBJ1-2
D: TRBD1
V: TRBV19

CDR3: CASSSGAVQETQYF
DNA: TGTGCCAGCAGTAGCGGGGCGGTACAAGAGACCCAGTACTTC
size: NA
J: TRBJ2-5
D: TRBD2
V: TRBV5-4

CDR3: CASRRPGGGGTGELFF
DNA: TGTGCCAGCAGAAGACCAGGGGGAGGAGGCACCGGGGAGCTGTTTTTT
size: NA
J: TRBJ2-2
D: NA
V: TRBV11-2

CDR3: CARSGQGAQETQYF
DNA: TGTGCCAGGTCGGGACAGGGGGCCCAAGAGACCCAGTACTTC
size: NA
J: TRBJ2-5
D: TRBD1
V: TRBV6-4